Each of the 10 T cell receptor beta chains below was sequenced from the same sample in a study of control samples from healthy donors and cancer patients. The data were produced by immunoSEQ multiplex PCR, yet TCRdb's version contains in-frame clones alone and is incomplete. Of 130,000 or so clones listed, about 87% were seen once; the top ten hold about 12%. The source material was blood. The receptor set was obtained from a man aged 25 to 45 in good health.

J is TRBJ1-5 and V is TRBV7-2, with D possibly TRBD1 on 6 matching bases. Germline CDR1 reads SGHTA; CDR2 reads FQGNSA. V lost 5 bases to trimming and J lost 7 bases, with 18 bases between them. This CDR3 contains 15 residues. CDR3 sequence (DNA): TGTGCCAGCAGCGTCCAAGGGGGGGCGCAACAGCCCCAGCATTTT. Protein: CASSVQGGAQQPQHF.

V usage is TRBV10-3 and J usage is TRBJ1-2; D call uncertain. The CDR3 extends over 13 amino acids. Deletions cut 6 bases from V and 6 bases from J, with 14 bases between. The germline V gene has CDR1 ENHRY and CDR2 SYGVKD. The CDR3 is CAISDQPTDGYTF. In nucleotides, the CDR3 is TGTGCCATCAGCGACCAACCCACGGATGGCTACACCTTC.

This clone was picked up one time. The gene calls are TRBV5-6 and TRBJ1-4, with 8 bases aligning to TRBD1. The V segment lost 5 bases and the J segment 7 bases; nucleotides outside the gene matches: 10. Per germline, CDR1 SGHDT and CDR2 YYEEEE. CDR3 length: 15 residues. DNA for the CDR3: TGTGCCAGCAGTCCGGGACAGGCCGATGGTGAAAAACTGTTTTTT. This gives the protein CASSPGQADGEKLFF.

The chain is built from TRBV7-2 and TRBJ2-5; 14 positions agree with TRBD2. The CDR3 runs to 17 residues. V lost 5 bases and J lost 5; bases outside the gene matches: 10. Per germline, CDR1 SGHTA and CDR2 FQGNSA. The CDR3 DNA sequence: TGTGCCAGCAGCGCCGGGACTAGCGGGGGCTCCCTGGAGACCCAGTACTTC. As protein: CASSAGTSGGSLETQYF. Full variable domain (rest looked up from reference TRBV7-2 and TRBJ2-5): GAGVSQSPSNKVTEKGKDVELRCDPISGHTALYWYRQSLGQGLEFLIYFQGNSAPDKSGLPSDRFSAERTGGSVSTLTIQRTQQEDSAVYLCASSAGTSGGSLETQYFGPGTRLLVL.

In this sample, this clone turned up once. V is TRBV18 and J is TRBJ1-2; D not resolved. The CDR3 runs 16 residues. The germline V and J ends were trimmed by 0 bases and 5 bases, with 16 bases remaining between them. Germline V lookup: CDR1 KGHSH, CDR2 LQKENI. CDR3 sequence: CASSPPSLDTLYGYTF. CDR3 nucleotide sequence: TGTGCCAGCTCACCACCGTCCCTAGACACCCTGTATGGCTACACCTTC. The whole variable domain, remainder taken from reference TRBV18 and TRBJ1-2, is NAGVMQNPRHLVRRRGQEARLRCSPMKGHSHVYWYRQLPEEGLKFMVYLQKENIIDESGMPKERFSAEFPKEGPSILRIQQVVRGDSAAYFCASSPPSLDTLYGYTFGSGTRLTVV.

The count of this clone is one. This rearrangement joins TRBV13 to TRBJ2-3; no clear D. Trimming removed 5 bases from V and 2 bases from J, with 5 bases in between. CDR1 and CDR2 from the germline V gene are PRHDT and FYEKMQ (reference sequence). The CDR3 totals 12 residues. CDR3 sequence reads: CASSPDTDTQYF. As DNA, the CDR3 is TGTGCCAGCAGCCCGGACACAGATACGCAGTATTTT.

This clone was found once. The chain uses TRBV2 and TRBJ1-6; D remains unclear. V gave up 6 bases and J gave up 10 bases, with 19 bases separating them. CDR3 length: 15 residues. Germline lookup yields CDR1 SNHLY and CDR2 FYNNEI. DNA of the CDR3: TGTGCCAGCAGAAAAGTAGCAACAGAGGACTCACCCCTCCACTTT. Translating gives CASRKVATEDSPLHF.

CDR3 protein: CASSLADRAGNTEAFF. The CDR3 DNA is TGTGCCAGCAGCTTGGCCGACAGGGCAGGGAACACTGAAGCTTTCTTT. The rearrangement uses TRBV5-6 and TRBJ1-1; 7 positions agree with TRBD1. The V gene's germline CDR1 is SGHDT and CDR2 YYEEEE. V lost 0 bases and J lost 1; bases outside the gene matches: 6. The CDR3 runs 16 residues. Variable domain in full (rest from reference TRBV5-6 and TRBJ1-1): DAGVTQSPTHLIKTRGQQVTLRCSPKSGHDTVSWYQQALGQGPQFIFQYYEEEERQRGNFPDRFSGHQFPNYSSELNVNALLLGDSALYLCASSLADRAGNTEAFFGQGTRLTVV.

Judged by abundance, this clone is medium-sized. The chain employs TRBV10-2 and TRBJ1-1; no reliable D call. Germline values: CDR1 WSHSY, CDR2 SAAADI. The V gene lost 3 bases and the J gene lost 4 bases, with 12 bases spanning the gap. The CDR3 loop spans 14 amino acids. CDR3 sequence: CASSERSSGTEAFF. Here the CDR3 DNA reads TGCGCCAGCAGTGAAAGATCTTCGGGCACTGAAGCTTTCTTT.

The chain is built from TRBV9 and TRBJ1-1, with TRBD1 matching over 8 bases. The CDR3 loop spans 14 amino acids. Germline V gene data show CDR1 as SGDLS and CDR2 as YYNGEE. Losses at the gene ends were 3 bases for V and 4 bases for J; bases not matched to a gene: 5. This chain's CDR3 is CASSADRGGTEAFF. The DNA of the CDR3 is TGTGCCAGCAGCGCCGACAGGGGCGGCACTGAAGCTTTCTTT.